What follows are 17 T cell receptor beta chains derived from one specimen sequenced in a study of CD8+ T cells in alopecia areata. Sequencing templates came from extracted RNA that was reverse transcribed into cDNA. Some clones are missing from TCRdb's copy, which holds only in-frame ones; the method was immunoSEQ multiplex PCR. There are about 110,000 clones in the sample, none observed a single time. The sample comprised lesional skin. These receptors were obtained from a C3H/HeJ mouse with alopecia areata. This line is of MHC haplotype H2-k.

In regard to this clone: Genes and germline come from the mouse. The CDR3 extends 4 residues past the end of the read, so its final part is completed from the germline J gene. The chain employs TRBV13-2 and TRBJ1-2, with TRBD1 as a possible D gene (5 bases). V lost 0 bases to trimming and J lost 3 bases, with 12 bases between them. The length of the CDR3 is 15 residues. Germline loops: CDR1 NNHNN, CDR2 SYGAGS (reference sequence). The CDR3 loop is CASGDAPGWHSDYTF. The CDR3 bases that were read are TGTGCCAGCGGTGATGCTCCAGGGTGGCACTCC.

Comments on this clone: Mouse gene names and germline throughout. CDR3 residues: CASSLQNTEVFF. The CDR3 bases that were read are TGTGCTAGCAGTTTGCAGAACACA. The chain carries TRBV29 and TRBJ1-1, with no clear D. The CDR3 end lies 4 residues beyond the end of the read and is filled in from the germline J gene. The CDR3 consists of 12 residues. Germline CDR1 is MSHET and CDR2 is SYDVDS. Trimming removed 3 bases at V and 0 bases at J, with 2 bases between. The full variable domain, its missing parts supplied by reference TRBV29 and TRBJ1-1, is DMKVTQMPRYLIKRMGENVLLECGQDMSHETMYWYRQDPGLGLQLIYISYDVDSNSEGDIPKGYRVSRKKREHFSLILDSAKTNQTSVYFCASSLQNTEVFFGKGTRLTVV.

A remark on this clone: Mouse germline and gene names are used. The CDR3 loop reads CASSDRDRGRGNTEVFF. The covered CDR3 bases are TGTGCCAGCAGTGACCGGGACAGGGGGCGTGGGAACACA. This sequence joins TRBV13-1 and TRBJ1-1; 12 nucleotides align to TRBD1. The read finishes 4 residues shy of the CDR3 end, and the germline J gene is used to complete it. There are 17 residues in the CDR3. The V segment lost 2 bases and the J segment 1 base; nucleotides outside the gene matches: 6. Per the germline V gene, CDR1 is NSHNY and CDR2 is SYGAGN.

On this clone: Gene names are the mouse ones. The read halts 4 residues ahead of the CDR3 end, with the missing end drawn from the germline J gene. The chain recombines TRBV19 with TRBJ1-4, with TRBD1 as a possible D gene (6 bases). V lost 5 bases, J lost 1 base, and 12 bases lay in between. CDR1 is FNHDT, CDR2 SITEND, per germline (reference sequence). The CDR3 extends over 15 amino acids. The sequenced CDR3 bases are TGTGCCAGCAGAGCCGGGACACCTTCCAACGAA. This sequence encodes CASRAGTPSNE. The entire CDR3 protein is CASRAGTPSNERLFF.

With regard to this clone: Genes here carry mouse names. The read halts 4 residues ahead of the CDR3 end, with the missing end drawn from the germline J gene. This rearrangement joins TRBV17 to TRBJ2-5; tentatively, D is TRBD2 (5 bases). Trimming cost V 2 bases and J 2 bases, with 8 bases left between them. The CDR3 extends over 14 amino acids. CDR1 is MNHDT, CDR2 YYDKIL, per germline. CDR3 sequence reads: CASSRWGGQDTQYF. The DNA read from the CDR3 is TGTGCTAGCAGTAGATGGGGAGGCCAAGAC.

As regards this clone: Gene labels here are mouse ones. The CDR3 end falls 4 residues outside the read, so it is completed with the germline J gene. The genes are TRBV19 and TRBJ2-7; 9 bases map to TRBD2. CDR1 and CDR2 (germline): FNHDT, SITEND (reference sequence). This CDR3 region has 13 residues. CDR3 bases read: TGTGCCAGCAGTGGACTGGGGATTTAT. Amino acids: CASSGLGIY. The full CDR3 is CASSGLGIYEQYF.

This clone was counted only a few times. Genes and germline are mouse. The read ends 4 residues shy of where the CDR3 ends; the end is completed using the germline J gene. This chain links TRBV1 with TRBJ1-4; D uncertain. V was pared by 4 bases and J by 0 bases, with 9 bases between. Germline values: CDR1 NSQYPW, CDR2 LRSPGD (reference sequence). The length of the CDR3 is 15 residues. This chain's CDR3 is CTCSVQPISNERLFF. Incomplete CDR3 DNA: TGCACCTGCAGTGTCCAGCCAATTTCCAACGAA.

This clone showed up just a few times. Gene names are mouse gene names. The DNA ends 4 residues before the CDR3 does, and the rest of the CDR3 is filled in from the germline J gene. This chain connects TRBV1 to TRBJ1-1; TRBD1 might be the D (6 bases). From germline, CDR1 is NSQYPW and CDR2 LRSPGD (reference sequence). Deletions cut 0 bases from V and 1 base from J, with 12 bases between. CDR3 length: 16 amino acids. The sequenced part of the CDR3 DNA is TGCACCTGCAGTGCAGATGGGGGGGGCGCGAACACA. It yields the protein CTCSADGGGANT. The entire CDR3 protein is CTCSADGGGANTEVFF.

In the case of this clone: The genes and germline here are from mouse. The CDR3 goes on 4 residues after the read ends, and that part is filled in from the germline J gene. This sequence joins TRBV13-1 and TRBJ2-7, with 7 nucleotides matching TRBD1. The trim removed 8 bases at V and 0 bases at J, leaving 2 bases unmatched. Germline assignment: CDR1 NSHNY and CDR2 SYGAGN. The CDR3 loop spans 12 amino acids. The part of the CDR3 DNA that was read is TGTGCCAGTTGGGACAGCTCCTAT. Protein sequence: CASWDSSY. The full CDR3 sequence reads CASWDSSYEQYF.

This clone has a handful of counts. The genes and germline here are from mouse. The read falls 4 residues short of the CDR3 end, and the missing part is taken from the germline J gene. The V gene is TRBV1, the J gene TRBJ2-5, with D tentatively TRBD1 (5 bases). Per the germline V gene, CDR1 is NSQYPW and CDR2 is LRSPGD (reference sequence). CDR3 length: 14 residues. CDR3 DNA, as far as it was read: TGCACCTGCAGTGCAGATGCAGGGAAAGAC. Its protein is CTCSADAGKD. The full CDR3 protein reads CTCSADAGKDTQYF. Complete variable domain (other parts from reference TRBV1 and TRBJ2-5): VTLLEQNPRWRLVPRGQAVNLRCILKNSQYPWMSWYQQDLQKQLQWLFTLRSPGDKEVKSLPGADYLATRVTDTELRLQVANMSQGRTLYCTCSADAGKDTQYFGPGTRLLVL.

This clone was observed a handful of times. Genes here carry mouse names. With the read ending 4 residues before the CDR3 end, the germline J gene is used to fill in that end. V and J are TRBV1 and TRBJ2-3; 13 bases line up with TRBD2. V trimming: 4 bases; J trimming: 2 bases; junction bases outside the gene matches: 3. The V gene's germline CDR1 is NSQYPW and CDR2 LRSPGD (reference sequence). The CDR3 runs 16 residues. CDR3 protein: CTCSGTGGADAETLYF. The CDR3 DNA, read in part, is TGCACCTGCAGTGGGACTGGGGGGGCGGATGCAGAA.

As regards this clone: The gene symbols are mouse symbols. The read ends 4 residues before the CDR3 terminus; that terminus is restored from the germline J gene. This chain links TRBV13-2 with TRBJ2-3; a possible D gene is TRBD2 (7 bases). V was pared by 2 bases and J by 1 base, with 11 bases between. The CDR3 is made up of 15 amino acids. CDR1 NNHNN and CDR2 SYGAGS come from the germline V gene (reference sequence). The CDR3 bases that were read are TGTGCCAGCGGTGAATGGGGGGCGGGTGCAGAA. Residues: CASGEWGAGAE. The entire CDR3 protein is CASGEWGAGAETLYF.

This clone has more than one count but fewer than ten. Germline and genes here are mouse. Incomplete CDR3 DNA: TGTGCCAGCAGTCCGGGACAAAACACA. It specifies CASSPGQNT. The entire CDR3 protein is CASSPGQNTEVFF. The J gene is TRBJ1-1, the V gene TRBV14; D may be TRBD1 (6 bases). The read terminates 4 residues ahead of where the CDR3 ends, so the germline J gene completes it. The V gene lost 4 bases and the J gene lost 1 base, with 8 bases spanning the gap. The germline V gene has CDR1 SGHDT and CDR2 FRDEAV. This CDR3 region has 13 residues.

This clone was counted a few times. The gene symbols are mouse symbols. The read falls 4 residues short of the CDR3 end, and the missing part is taken from the germline J gene. This chain joins TRBV19 and TRBJ2-3; 9 nucleotides agree with TRBD2. Germline assignment: CDR1 FNHDT and CDR2 SITEND (reference sequence). The CDR3 consists of 12 residues. The CDR3 spells CASRDWGETLYF. Incomplete CDR3 DNA: TGTGCCAGCAGGGACTGGGGAGAA.

For this clone: Mouse gene names and germline throughout. The read ends 4 residues before the CDR3 terminus; that terminus is restored from the germline J gene. The gene calls are TRBV13-1 and TRBJ2-7; 10 bases are shared with TRBD1. CDR1 and CDR2 (germline): NSHNY, SYGAGN. V shed 3 bases and J 3 bases; nucleotides not matched to a gene: 3. The CDR3 is 14 residues long. The sequenced CDR3 bases are TGTGCCAGCAGTGCGGGGACAGGGGTCTAT. Amino acid sequence: CASSAGTGVY. The entire CDR3 protein is CASSAGTGVYEQYF.

This clone was observed a handful of times. The listed genes are named as in mouse. Incomplete CDR3 DNA: TGTGCCAGCAGTAGGGGGGGGCGAGGTGCAGAA. The encoded protein is CASSRGGRGAE. The CDR3 in full is CASSRGGRGAETLYF. The V and J genes are TRBV19 and TRBJ2-3; 8 nucleotides align to TRBD2. Coverage ceases 4 residues before the CDR3 finishes, and the germline J gene fills in the end. The V gene end was trimmed by 3 bases and the J gene end by 1 base; junction bases not matched to a gene: 4. The CDR3 spans 15 residues. Germline V gives CDR1 FNHDT, CDR2 SITEND (reference sequence).

There are a few counts of this clone. At residue 10, the TCRdb amino acid sequence and the translated nucleotide sequence differ, so the protein here is the DNA translation. All gene names here are mouse names. The CDR3 extends 3 residues past the end of the read, so its final part is completed from the germline J gene. The chain couples TRBV12-1 to TRBJ1-3; 10 bases line up with TRBD1. Germline-derived CDR1 and CDR2 are SGHSN and HYEKVE. V dropped 0 bases and J dropped 8; count of bases not matched to a gene: 0. The CDR3 has 13 amino acids. Incomplete CDR3 DNA: TGTGCCAGCTCTCTCGGGACAGGGGATACG. Amino acid sequence: CASSLGTGDT. The full CDR3 protein is CASSLGTGDTLYF.